The following is a T cell receptor beta chain sequence with its context. Its antigen remains unidentified. The sample comes from a study of a mutant IDH1 vaccine in newly diagnosed glioma. Data came from immunoSEQ multiplex PCR; TCRdb stores just in-frame clones and leaves some out. The sample consists of over 40,000 clones, approximately 92% of them appearing once. Time point meaning: week 35, safety follow-up. Each dose delivered 300 ug of mutant IDH1 20-mer peptide subcutaneously with imiquimod. The CDR3 spans 15 residues. Germline CDR1 MNHNS, CDR2 SASEGT. V was trimmed by 0 bases and J by 1 base, leaving 9 bases between them.

The source was PBMCs, collected from a glioma patient whose treatment included an IDH1 peptide vaccine. The clonotype was recovered from a man in his forties with glioma. The V and J genes are TRBV6-1 and TRBJ1-2; D gene unclear. This CDR3 is CASSEAAPVNYGYTF. CDR3 bases: TGTGCCAGCAGTGAAGCGGCCCCGGTTAACTATGGCTACACCTTC.